The 30 T cell receptor beta chains listed next were all sequenced from one sample in a study of vaccination and CD4 T cells after COVID-19. Cultured CD4+ T cell DNA was sequenced using the Oncomine TCR Beta short-read assay. Each CDR3 protein is one row after TCRdb ran MiXCR on the PCR reads. The table has 14,000 to 15,000 distinct CDR3 sequences, around 69% seen once. Their antigens are not known. Treatment indicated: approximately nine-day PBMC culture with coronavirus spike peptide pools or control peptides (ViraFEST assay). Material: CD4+ T cells from blood, cultured in vitro. Source of these receptors: a human donor who had recovered from COVID-19.

Notes on this clonotype: It may be a read error: a sequence one base away is much more abundant. The CDR3 sequence: CSAPQAGDNEQFF. The CDR3 DNA reads as TGCAGTGCTCCCCAGGCAGGAGACAATGAGCAGTTCTTC. The chain uses TRBV20-1 and TRBJ2-1; no clear D. Germline V CDR1 and CDR2: DFQATT, SNEGSKA (reference sequence). This CDR3 is 13 amino acids long. Trimming stripped 5 bases from V and 5 bases from J, with 13 bases between.

The chain combines TRBV20-1 with TRBJ2-3; 15 bases match TRBD2. J lost 3 bases, V lost 6 bases, and 7 bases had no gene match. The CDR3 consists of 16 residues. Germline CDR1 reads DFQATT; CDR2 reads SNEGSKA (reference sequence). CDR3 protein: CSAGLAGGRATDTQYF. Here the CDR3 DNA reads TGCAGTGCGGGACTAGCGGGAGGTCGCGCAACAGATACGCAGTATTTT.

The chain recombines TRBV19 with TRBJ2-7, with 7 nucleotides matching TRBD1. Germline values: CDR1 LNHDA, CDR2 SQIVND (reference sequence). With 7 bases clipped from V and 2 bases from J, the junction kept 8 bases outside the gene matches. CDR3 length: 14 residues. The CDR3 protein is CASMETGPPYEQYF. Written as DNA, the CDR3 is TGTGCCAGTATGGAGACAGGGCCTCCCTACGAGCAGTACTTC.

The chain has TRBV7-9 and TRBJ1-2; D ambiguous. V was pared by 4 bases and J by 4 bases, with 10 bases between. CDR1 and CDR2 (germline): SEHNR, FQNEAQ (reference sequence). This CDR3 region has 13 residues. For the CDR3, the DNA is TGTGCCAGCAGCTCACAGAGGCCCTATGGCTACACCTTC. This codes for CASSSQRPYGYTF.

This clonotype was found a few times. The chain joins TRBV6-5 to TRBJ2-7; D not resolved. CDR1 MNHEY and CDR2 SVGAGI come from the germline V gene. The CDR3 runs 15 residues. The germline V and J ends were trimmed by 2 bases and 4 bases, with 15 bases remaining between them. This CDR3 is CASSYGGGRKYEQYF. The CDR3 bases are TGTGCCAGCAGTTACGGTGGCGGCCGTAAATACGAGCAGTACTTC.

V usage is TRBV6-1 and J usage is TRBJ1-2; TRBD1 matches at 7 bases. Trimming at V came to 6 bases and at J to 8 bases, leaving 12 bases not matched to a gene. The CDR3 contains 14 residues. Germline V gene data show CDR1 as MNHNS and CDR2 as SASEGT. This CDR3 is CASSFTGDAGGYTF. The CDR3 DNA reads TGTGCCAGCAGCTTCACAGGGGACGCAGGGGGCTACACCTTC.

The rearrangement joins TRBV28 to TRBJ2-5, with TRBD2 matching 7 bases. CDR1 is MDHEN, CDR2 SYDVKM, per germline. This CDR3 spans 17 amino acids. The trim removed 3 bases at V and 4 bases at J, leaving 14 bases unmatched. The CDR3 reads CASSLSFGAGEIETQYF. CDR3 bases: TGTGCCAGCAGTTTGTCATTCGGGGCGGGAGAGATAGAGACCCAGTACTTC.

This clonotype was seen once. This chain connects TRBV2 to TRBJ2-7; possibly TRBD1 or TRBD2 for D (5 bases each). V was cut by 8 bases and J by 1 base, with 9 bases left in between. Germline lookup yields CDR1 SNHLY and CDR2 FYNNEI. The CDR3 runs 12 residues. Here the CDR3 DNA reads TGTGCCAGCGGGACGGAATCCTACGAGCAGTACTTC. Protein product: CASGTESYEQYF.

The V gene is TRBV7-2, the J gene TRBJ1-2; 8 bases are shared with TRBD1. Germline values: CDR1 SGHTA, CDR2 FQGNSA. J gave up 2 bases and V 4 bases, and 9 bases lay outside the gene matches. The CDR3 contains 16 residues. The CDR3, as DNA: TGTGCCAGCAGCTCTAAAAAGACAGGGGAAAACTATGGCTACACCTTC. This encodes CASSSKKTGENYGYTF.

A few counts support this clonotype. The chain joins TRBV5-1 to TRBJ1-2, with D perhaps TRBD1 (6 bases). This CDR3 comprises 13 residues. CDR1 SGHRS and CDR2 YFSETQ come from the germline V gene. Between the trimmed V and J ends, which lost 0 bases and 8 bases, there was a span of 11 bases. The CDR3 DNA reads TGCGCCAGCAGCTTGGAGGGGGTTGAGGGCTACACCTTC. Translated: CASSLEGVEGYTF. Filled out from reference TRBV5-1 and TRBJ1-2, the complete variable domain reads KAGVTQTPRYLIKTRGQQVTLSCSPISGHRSVSWYQQTPGQGLQFLFEYFSETQRNKGNFPGRFSGRQFSNSRSEMNVSTLELGDSALYLCASSLEGVEGYTFGSGTRLTVV.

V and J are TRBV2 and TRBJ2-3, with D possibly TRBD2 on 5 matching bases. From germline, CDR1 is SNHLY and CDR2 FYNNEI. Trimming removed 4 bases at V and 1 base at J, with 12 bases between. CDR3 length equals 15 residues. The DNA of the CDR3 is TGTGCCAGCAGTGGGACTTTTGCCCGCACAGATACGCAGTATTTT. Amino acids: CASSGTFARTDTQYF. Variable domain in full (rest from reference TRBV2 and TRBJ2-3): EPEVTQTPSHQVTQMGQEVILRCVPISNHLYFYWYRQILGQKVEFLVSFYNNEISEKSEIFDDQFSVERPDGSNFTLKIRSTKLEDSAMYFCASSGTFARTDTQYFGPGTRLTVL.

The table lists this clonotype with a count of one. This chain links TRBV2 with TRBJ1-5; D is possibly TRBD1 (5 bases). Germline-derived CDR1 and CDR2 are SNHLY and FYNNEI. Trimming removed 5 bases at V and 5 bases at J, with 16 bases between. CDR3 length equals 15 residues. DNA of the CDR3: TGTGCCAGCAGTCGAGCGGGAGGGGTGGATCAGCCCCAGCATTTT. Protein sequence: CASSRAGGVDQPQHF.

This clonotype was seen a handful of times. This rearrangement joins TRBV20-1 to TRBJ1-2; D gene ambiguous. V was clipped by 0 bases and J by 5 bases, with 1 base between them. Germline CDR1 DFQATT, CDR2 SNEGSKA (reference sequence). The CDR3 is 10 residues long. In DNA, the CDR3 is TGCAGTGCTAGAGAATATGGCTACACCTTC. Its translation is CSAREYGYTF.

V usage is TRBV6-2 or TRBV6-3 and J usage is TRBJ2-7; TRBD1 agrees at 8 bases. Germline-derived CDR1 and CDR2 are MNHEY and SVGEGT. V gave up 8 bases and J gave up 3 bases; unmatched junction bases: 3. The CDR3 covers 12 residues. The CDR3 region has the DNA TGTGCCAGCCACGACAGGGGCTACGAGCAGTACTTC. The encoded protein is CASHDRGYEQYF.

V usage is TRBV20-1 and J usage is TRBJ1-6, with TRBD1 as a possible D gene (6 bases). In germline, CDR1 is DFQATT, CDR2 SNEGSKA (reference sequence). Trimming pared 5 bases from V and 8 bases from J, leaving 22 bases between. The CDR3 contains 16 residues. CDR3 in amino acids: CSARLLNRVPYSPLHF. The CDR3 DNA sequence: TGCAGTGCTCGACTACTGAACAGGGTACCCTATTCACCCCTCCACTTT.

The chain carries TRBV5-8 and TRBJ2-5; D gene uncertain. CDR3 length equals 13 residues. The germline V gene has CDR1 SGHTS and CDR2 YDEGEE. V was trimmed by 2 bases and J by 1 base, leaving 6 bases between them. The CDR3 here is CASSFQRQETQYF. In nucleotides, the CDR3 is TGTGCCAGCAGCTTCCAGCGCCAAGAGACCCAGTACTTC.

The J gene is TRBJ2-7, the V gene TRBV7-9; possible D gene TRBD2, 6 bases. Trimming cost V 3 bases and J 2 bases, with 14 bases left between them. The CDR3 spans 15 residues. The V gene's germline CDR1 is SEHNR and CDR2 FQNEAQ (reference sequence). CDR3 in DNA: TGTGCCAGCAGCTTCGGGCTAGCGAATCCCTACGAGCAGTACTTC. Translated, it gives CASSFGLANPYEQYF.

The chain links TRBV7-8 to TRBJ2-4; D is undetermined. V was cut by 4 bases and J by 14 bases, with 12 bases left in between. Germline values: CDR1 SGHVS, CDR2 FQNEAQ. CDR3 length equals 11 residues. The CDR3 is CASSSGPRKYF. Written as DNA, the CDR3 is TGTGCCAGCAGCTCAGGACCAAGGAAGTACTTC. Full variable domain (rest looked up from reference TRBV7-8 and TRBJ2-4): GAGVSQSPRYKVAKRGQDVALRCDPISGHVSLFWYQQALGQGPEFLTYFQNEAQLDKSGLPSDRFFAERPEGSVSTLKIQRTQQEDSAVYLCASSSGPRKYFGAGTRLSVL.

The genes are TRBV7-9 and TRBJ1-6; TRBD1 might be the D (6 bases). Trimming cost V 5 bases and J 6 bases, with 17 bases left between them. Germline V gene data show CDR1 as SEHNR and CDR2 as FQNEAQ (reference sequence). This CDR3 spans 16 amino acids. The CDR3 region is CASSEQGRKVNSPLHF. DNA of the CDR3: TGTGCCAGCAGCGAACAGGGACGGAAGGTTAATTCACCCCTCCACTTT.

With regard to this clonotype: With a much larger clone just one base away, this may be a read error. This chain links TRBV7-6 with TRBJ1-1, with D uncertain. This CDR3 contains 15 residues. CDR1 is SGHVS and CDR2 is FNYEAQ in the germline V gene. CDR3 bases: TGTGCCAGCAGCTTAGCGAAGGGTCTGAACACTGGAGCTTTCTTT. Its translation: CASSLAKGLNTGAFF.

The chain is built from TRBV20-1 and TRBJ2-1; 11 bases are a match to TRBD2. CDR3 size: 14 residues. Germline CDR1 and CDR2: DFQATT and SNEGSKA (reference sequence). The trim removed 1 base at V and 6 bases at J, leaving 2 bases unmatched. The DNA for the CDR3 is TGCAGTGCTAGAGGACTAGCGGGACTCAATGAGCAGTTCTTC. Translated: CSARGLAGLNEQFF.

The rearrangement joins TRBV28 to TRBJ1-2; D unclear. The CDR3 is 11 amino acids. V was pared by 6 bases and J by 8 bases, with 10 bases between. Germline CDR1 and CDR2: MDHEN and SYDVKM. The DNA of the CDR3 is TGTGCCAGCAGGGGCCTCCTGGGCTACACCTTC. This gives the protein CASRGLLGYTF.

V is TRBV6-2 or TRBV6-3 and J is TRBJ1-1; D remains ambiguous. Trimming took off 8 bases at V and 1 base at J, with 26 bases between the two ends. The CDR3 consists of 18 residues. Germline assignment: CDR1 MNHEY and CDR2 SVGEGT. The CDR3 nucleotides read TGTGCCAGCCGCACCAACCTAATATCCGCGTTAGCGAACACTGAAGCTTTCTTT. It is translated as CASRTNLISALANTEAFF.

This clonotype was observed a handful of times. The chain links TRBV6-2 or TRBV6-3 to TRBJ1-2; 7 nucleotides agree with TRBD1. The germline gives CDR1 MNHEY, CDR2 SVGEGT. J gave up 2 bases and V 7 bases, and 7 bases lay outside the gene matches. CDR3 length equals 14 residues. This CDR3 reads CASNDPGQNYGYTF. The CDR3 region has the DNA TGTGCCAGCAACGATCCGGGACAGAACTATGGCTACACCTTC.

This clonotype was found once. The V gene is TRBV6-1, the J gene TRBJ2-3, with TRBD1 matching 7 bases. Germline V gene sequence: CDR1 MNHNS, CDR2 SASEGT. This CDR3 region has 14 residues. Trimming removed 6 bases from V and 3 bases from J; junction bases left unmatched: 6. The CDR3 loop reads CASRKTGSTDTQYF. Here the CDR3 DNA reads TGTGCCAGCAGAAAGACAGGGTCGACAGATACGCAGTATTTT.

The chain employs TRBV11-2 and TRBJ2-7; 7 bases are shared with TRBD1. Germline V CDR1 and CDR2: SGHAT, FQNNGV. V was clipped by 5 bases and J by 2 bases; unmatched bases: 3. The CDR3 runs 13 residues. The CDR3 protein is CASSRDRAYEQYF. The CDR3 nucleotides are TGTGCCAGCAGCAGGGACAGAGCCTACGAGCAGTACTTC.

V and J are TRBV5-8 and TRBJ1-6, with TRBD1 matching over 10 bases. The ends lost 3 bases at V and 10 bases at J; junction bases unmatched: 7. This CDR3 region has 15 residues. Looked up from germline, CDR1 is SGHTS and CDR2 is YDEGEE. CDR3 in DNA: TGTGCCAGCAGCTCGGGACAGGGGAGGATGTCACCCCTCCACTTT. It codes for CASSSGQGRMSPLHF.

The chain couples TRBV6-1 to TRBJ1-2, with D maybe TRBD1 (5 bases). This CDR3 has 16 amino acids. V lost 5 bases to trimming and J lost 2 bases, with 18 bases between them. In germline, CDR1 is MNHNS, CDR2 SASEGT. The CDR3 DNA reads as TGTGCCAGCAGTCGGATCCGACAGCGTGTAAACTATGGCTACACCTTC. Protein: CASSRIRQRVNYGYTF.

V is TRBV20-1 and J is TRBJ2-1; D perhaps matches TRBD2 (6 bases). Germline CDR1 DFQATT, CDR2 SNEGSKA (reference sequence). V was shortened by 3 bases and J by 11 bases, with 23 bases between the two germline ends. The length of the CDR3 is 15 residues. Here the CDR3 reads CSASPQVGLDTKQFF. CDR3 sequence (DNA): TGCAGTGCTAGCCCACAAGTGGGACTGGATACGAAGCAGTTCTTC.

This clonotype was found a few times. The chain's CDR3 is CSAKASGISTDTQYF. The CDR3 DNA follows: TGCAGTGCTAAGGCTAGCGGGATTAGCACAGATACGCAGTATTTT. The rearrangement links TRBV20-1 to TRBJ2-3; 9 bases map to TRBD2. Per germline, CDR1 DFQATT and CDR2 SNEGSKA (reference sequence). This CDR3 has 15 residues. After removal of 4 bases from V and 0 bases from J, the junction contained 5 bases not matched to a gene.